Described below is a single T cell receptor beta chain sequence and its context. The antigen remains undetermined. V lost 3 bases, J lost 0 bases, and 11 bases lay in between. This CDR3 is built from 15 residues. CDR1 is MGHRA, CDR2 YSYEKL, per germline. The data stem from a study of shared clonotypes between healthy human individuals. Study outcomes and limitations: Generation probabilities of non-shared clonotypes were lower (relative to those shared by all four donors).

Study donors comprised healthy, HIV-negative adults devoid of recent acute infection or vaccination. This table comes from immunoSEQ multiplex PCR, and its TCRdb copy is limited to in-frame clones, with some not included. This sample carries about 1.1 million clones, 60% to 85% of them seen once, and the ten largest clones take 0.85% to 1%. The chain uses TRBV4-1 and TRBJ2-5; D uncertain. The clonotype comes from a young man in good health. Some clones in this sample may be carry-over from other donors' samples. Specimen: memory CD4+ T cells from PBMCs. The subset was: CD45RA-negative fraction. CDR3 nucleotides: TGCGCCAGCAGCCACTTTGGCAGCCACCAAGAGACCCAGTACTTC. Its translation is CASSHFGSHQETQYF.